The 28 T cell receptor beta chains in this list originate from one sample, sequenced in a study of PD-1 blockade in classical Hodgkin lymphoma. This sample's time point: cycle 4 day 1 (C4D1), after 5 to 7 weeks of nivolumab. Patients all relapsed after autologous stem cell transplantation, and there was variation in brentuximab vedotin exposure. Sequenced by immunoSEQ multiplex PCR; TCRdb stores in-frame clones only, minus some. The data contain about 64,000 clones, roughly 92% of them singletons. The sample in question was peripheral blood mononuclear cells (PBMCs), obtained before the fourth cycle of nivolumab. These receptors were taken from a human donor with classical Hodgkin lymphoma.

This chain links TRBV25-1 with TRBJ1-4, with D uncertain. Germline CDR1 MGHDK, CDR2 SYGVNS. CDR3 length equals 15 residues. V shed 1 base and J shed 8 bases, with 14 bases lying between them. In DNA form, the CDR3 reads TGTGCCAGCAGTGAATTATTGGCAGGTTACGAAAAACTGTTTTTT. Encoded protein: CASSELLAGYEKLFF.

This chain connects TRBV7-9 to TRBJ2-1; a weak D match, TRBD1 (6 bases). Germline assignment: CDR1 SEHNR and CDR2 FQNEAQ (reference sequence). The CDR3 contains 15 residues. The V end was cut by 4 bases, the J end by 2 bases, with 12 bases between. The CDR3 DNA is TGTGCCAGCAGCTACGCAGGGGCGACCTACAATGAGCAGTTCTTC. This sequence encodes CASSYAGATYNEQFF.

The V gene is TRBV7-9, the J gene TRBJ1-2; tentative D call: TRBD1 (6 bases). Germline CDR1 is SEHNR and CDR2 is FQNEAQ (reference sequence). With 5 bases removed from V and 6 bases from J, the gap between germline ends came to 13 bases. The length of the CDR3 is 13 residues. CDR3 protein: CASSHGGADGYTF. The CDR3 coding sequence is TGTGCCAGCAGCCATGGGGGGGCGGATGGCTACACCTTC.

J is TRBJ2-1 and V is TRBV13; 11 bases map to TRBD2. V lost 2 bases to trimming and J lost 2 bases; unmatched junction nucleotides: 8. Germline V gives CDR1 PRHDT, CDR2 FYEKMQ (reference sequence). The length of the CDR3 is 18 residues. CDR3 sequence reads: CASSLKLAGVVAYNEQFF. CDR3 nucleotide sequence: TGTGCCAGCAGCTTAAAACTAGCGGGAGTCGTCGCCTACAATGAGCAGTTCTTC.

The chain carries TRBV7-2 and TRBJ1-3; D remains ambiguous. Germline-derived CDR1 and CDR2 are SGHTA and FQGNSA. The CDR3 sequence is 15 residues long. Trimming took 3 bases from V and 2 from J, leaving 11 bases between them. CDR3 protein: CASSLGSGTGNTIYF. CDR3 coding DNA: TGTGCCAGCAGCTTGGGGTCTGGGACTGGAAACACCATATATTTT.

The chain has TRBV5-1 and TRBJ2-5, with TRBD1 matching 11 bases. This CDR3 region has 16 residues. After removal of 3 bases from V and 4 bases from J, the junction contained 8 bases not matched to a gene. Germline lookup yields CDR1 SGHRS and CDR2 YFSETQ. CDR3 sequence reads: CASSSRVDRGRETQYF. The DNA for the CDR3 is TGCGCCAGCAGCTCTAGAGTGGACAGGGGGCGAGAGACCCAGTACTTC.

This sequence joins TRBV2 and TRBJ2-5, with D perhaps matching TRBD2 (5 bases). Germline-derived CDR1 and CDR2 are SNHLY and FYNNEI. CDR3 length equals 14 residues. Trimming cost V 1 base and J 1 base, with 7 bases left between them. CDR3 coding DNA: TGTGCCAGCAGTGAAGTAACTAGCCAAGAGACCCAGTACTTC. This translates into CASSEVTSQETQYF.

The chain joins TRBV11-2 to TRBJ2-5; D gene unclear. Germline V gene data show CDR1 as SGHAT and CDR2 as FQNNGV. The V end lost 5 bases, the J end lost 0 bases, and 16 bases lay between the germline ends. The CDR3 extends over 16 amino acids. Here the CDR3 reads CASSLVVGSYQETQYF. The DNA for the CDR3 is TGTGCCAGCAGCCTAGTGGTGGGGTCGTACCAAGAGACCCAGTACTTC.

J is TRBJ1-5 and V is TRBV11-3, with 8 bases aligning to TRBD1. Germline CDR1 and CDR2: SGHNT and YENEEA. The V gene end was trimmed by 9 bases and the J gene end by 5 bases; junction bases not matched to a gene: 9. The CDR3 spans 14 residues. As DNA, the CDR3 is TGTGCCAGTAGAACGACAGGGGAACATCAGCCCCAGCATTTT. This gives the protein CASRTTGEHQPQHF.

The chain links TRBV4-2 to TRBJ2-1; D is unresolved. Germline CDR1 LGHNA, CDR2 YNFKEQ. The CDR3 length is 12 residues. Trimming removed 1 base from V and 6 bases from J, with 4 bases in between. The CDR3 reads CASSQGSNEQFF. In DNA, the CDR3 is TGTGCCAGCAGCCAAGGCTCCAATGAGCAGTTCTTC.

This chain connects TRBV19 to TRBJ2-3; 7 positions agree with TRBD1. V gave up 6 bases and J gave up 3 bases; unmatched junction bases: 9. The CDR3 sequence is 15 residues long. CDR1 is LNHDA, CDR2 SQIVND, per germline (reference sequence). CDR3 loop: CASRTQGEGTDTQYF. In DNA form, the CDR3 reads TGTGCCAGTAGAACTCAGGGGGAAGGGACAGATACGCAGTATTTT.

This chain links TRBV7-6 with TRBJ1-1; D is undetermined. The V gene lost 4 bases and the J gene lost 5 bases, with 14 bases spanning the gap. Germline CDR1 is SGHVS and CDR2 is FNYEAQ. The CDR3 length is 14 residues. As DNA, the CDR3 is TGTGCCAGCAGCTCCCGGATCATGGGGACTGAAGCTTTCTTT. This translates into CASSSRIMGTEAFF.

This clone turned up a few times. CDR3 sequence reads: CASSTLAGGSTDTQYF. CDR3 in DNA: TGTGCCAGCTCGACTTTAGCGGGAGGGAGCACAGATACGCAGTATTTT. The chain is built from TRBV7-6 and TRBJ2-3, with TRBD2 matching 11 bases. CDR1 and CDR2 (germline): SGHVS, FNYEAQ. V dropped 8 bases and J dropped 0; count of bases not matched to a gene: 7. The CDR3 extends over 16 amino acids.

The chain uses TRBV6-1 and TRBJ2-1, with 7 nucleotides matching TRBD2. Germline values: CDR1 MNHNS, CDR2 SASEGT. This CDR3 has 14 residues. V lost 2 bases to trimming and J lost 9 bases; unmatched junction nucleotides: 7. CDR3 region: CASSERGGAGEQFF. The CDR3 nucleotides read TGTGCCAGCAGTGAAAGGGGAGGGGCCGGTGAGCAGTTCTTC.

The rearrangement links TRBV6-1 to TRBJ1-5; TRBD1 matches at 7 bases. V gave up 4 bases and J gave up 6 bases; unmatched junction bases: 6. This CDR3 spans 14 amino acids. Germline CDR1 is MNHNS and CDR2 is SASEGT. This chain's CDR3 is CASSVEGAGQPQHF. The CDR3 DNA is TGTGCCAGCAGTGTTGAGGGGGCGGGTCAGCCCCAGCATTTT.

V and J are TRBV7-7 and TRBJ2-7, with 9 positions matching TRBD2. The J segment lost 2 bases and the V segment lost 10 bases, leaving 9 bases of the junction unmatched. Germline CDR1 and CDR2: SSHAT and FNYEAQ (reference sequence). CDR3 length equals 14 residues. The chain's CDR3 is CATAPLAGTYEQYF. Written as DNA, the CDR3 is TGTGCCACCGCCCCCCTAGCGGGGACCTACGAGCAGTACTTC.

This rearrangement joins TRBV2 to TRBJ2-7; D is undetermined. CDR3 length: 12 amino acids. Trimming took off 5 bases at V and 3 bases at J, with 8 bases between the two ends. Germline V lookup: CDR1 SNHLY, CDR2 FYNNEI. The CDR3 region is CASSTGLYEQYF. In nucleotides, the CDR3 is TGTGCCAGCAGTACGGGTCTCTACGAGCAGTACTTC.

The rearrangement uses TRBV9 and TRBJ1-1, with D unresolved. Germline assignment: CDR1 SGDLS and CDR2 YYNGEE. The CDR3 covers 15 residues. Trimming took off 0 bases at V and 1 base at J, with 10 bases between the two ends. This CDR3 reads CASSVVGGWNTEAFF. CDR3 coding DNA: TGTGCCAGCAGCGTAGTAGGAGGATGGAACACTGAAGCTTTCTTT.

V and J are TRBV6-1 and TRBJ2-7, with 10 bases matching TRBD1. This CDR3 spans 20 amino acids. Germline trimming cut 1 base from V and 6 bases from J; bases unmatched to any gene: 21. In germline, CDR1 is MNHNS, CDR2 SASEGT. CDR3 coding DNA: TGTGCCAGCAGTGAAGAAGAGGGGAGACAGGGGGCGATGGAGTTGTTCGAGCAGTACTTC. Its protein product is CASSEEEGRQGAMELFEQYF.

The count of this clone is one. The chain uses TRBV7-9 and TRBJ2-5; tentatively, D is TRBD2 (5 bases). V gave up 5 bases and J gave up 4 bases, with 17 bases separating them. Per the germline V gene, CDR1 is SEHNR and CDR2 is FQNEAQ (reference sequence). The CDR3 extends over 15 amino acids. The CDR3 DNA follows: TGTGCCAGCAGCCTCGGGCTAGCCGGCGGAGAGACCCAGTACTTC. It yields the protein CASSLGLAGGETQYF.

The chain is built from TRBV10-3 and TRBJ2-2; D may be TRBD1 or TRBD2 (5 bases each). Germline values: CDR1 ENHRY, CDR2 SYGVKD. The CDR3 runs 16 residues. The V and J ends lost 0 bases and 5 bases respectively, with 13 bases between them. CDR3 sequence (DNA): TGTGCCATCAGTGAGTCGGGGACCCAAAGGACCGGGGAGCTGTTTTTT. As protein: CAISESGTQRTGELFF.

DNA of the CDR3: TGCAGCGTTGAAGGAAGTAATTGGGGGGCAGGGCACTACAATGAGCAGTTCTTC. It codes for CSVEGSNWGAGHYNEQFF. The chain uses TRBV29-1 and TRBJ2-1; TRBD1 or TRBD2 may be the D gene (6 bases each). The CDR3 contains 18 residues. Per the germline V gene, CDR1 is SQVTM and CDR2 is ANQGSEA. Trimming removed 1 base from V and 3 bases from J, with 22 bases in between.

The count of this clone is one. The chain has TRBV6-5 and TRBJ1-2; 8 bases line up with TRBD1. The CDR3 extends over 15 amino acids. The V gene's germline CDR1 is MNHEY and CDR2 SVGAGI. V was clipped by 2 bases and J by 5 bases; unmatched bases: 7. CDR3 in DNA: TGTGCCAGCAGTTACCTCGGGACAGGCCCTTATGGCTACACCTTC. As protein: CASSYLGTGPYGYTF.

The CDR3 DNA reads TGTGCCAGCAGTGAACGGGGTTCCACAGATACGCAGTATTTT. This encodes CASSERGSTDTQYF. The V gene is TRBV25-1, the J gene TRBJ2-3; D is perhaps TRBD2 (5 bases). Trimming left V 2 bases short and J 2 bases short, with 8 bases between. The CDR3 contains 14 residues. Germline V CDR1 and CDR2: MGHDK, SYGVNS.

This rearrangement joins TRBV10-3 to TRBJ2-5; maybe TRBD2 (6 bases). V gave up 2 bases and J gave up 5 bases, with 9 bases separating them. The CDR3 is made up of 13 amino acids. CDR1 is ENHRY and CDR2 is SYGVKD in the germline V gene. CDR3 protein: CAISERGMETQYF. In DNA form, the CDR3 reads TGTGCCATCAGTGAGCGCGGGATGGAGACCCAGTACTTC.

The rearrangement links TRBV7-2 to TRBJ2-7; 13 bases line up with TRBD2. This CDR3 has 17 residues. The V segment lost 5 bases and the J segment 7 bases; nucleotides outside the gene matches: 14. Germline assignment: CDR1 SGHTA and CDR2 FQGNSA. Here the CDR3 DNA reads TGTGCCAGCAGCACAACTAGCGGGGGGGCGCCCGGGAGGGAGCAGTACTTC. This translates into CASSTTSGGAPGREQYF.

CDR3 nucleotide sequence: TGTGCCAGCAGCACGGACTCGTACAATGAGCAGTTCTTC. Translated, it gives CASSTDSYNEQFF. This chain links TRBV7-8 with TRBJ2-1; perhaps TRBD2 as D (5 bases). V lost 5 bases and J 4 bases, leaving 9 bases between the germline ends. The CDR3 covers 13 residues. CDR1 is SGHVS, CDR2 FQNEAQ, per germline.

V gene TRBV29-1 combines with J gene TRBJ1-1; tentative D call: TRBD1 (5 bases). Between the trimmed V and J ends, which lost 2 bases and 3 bases, there was a span of 16 bases. Per germline, CDR1 SQVTM and CDR2 ANQGSEA. The CDR3 spans 15 residues. The CDR3 DNA reads TGCAGCGTTGAATCTGCTGCAGGGAGGCACACTGAAGCTTTCTTT. Translating gives CSVESAAGRHTEAFF.